Included here is one TCR beta chain sequence, with context. This sample was included in a study of blood T cell repertoires in COVID-19. Germline V gene sequence: CDR1 LGHDT, CDR2 YNNKEL (reference sequence). The CDR3 has 16 amino acids. J gave up 10 bases and V 1 base, and 14 bases lay outside the gene matches. The table came from immunoSEQ multiplex PCR; TCRdb's copy has only in-frame clones and leaves some out. In the table there are 350,000 or so clones, over 75% of which are singletons. The specimen sequenced was PBMCs or T cells enriched from blood (not recorded which). This clonotype was sampled from a woman in her twenties or thirties who had recovered from COVID-19. The chain has TRBV3-1 (or the pseudogene TRBV3-2) and TRBJ2-5; TRBD2 matches 8 bases. In nucleotides, the CDR3 is TGTGCCAGCAGCCAAGTCGGGCTAGCGGGTAAGAGAGGCCAGTACTTC. Translated: CASSQVGLAGKRGQYF.